One and the same sample provided the 5 T cell receptor beta chains below, sequenced in a study of blood T cell repertoires in COVID-19 (dated by TCRdb to 2020 to 2022). Libraries were built with the immunoSEQ multiplex PCR assay. TCRdb carries this immuneACCESS record with in-frame sequences only. Its versions omit some clonotypes, under half of them owing to an unresolved V gene in the studies checked, with the rest unexplained. This sample gives approximately 220,000 clones in total; 70% to 90% of them show up just once. The ten largest clones add up to roughly 2% of the sample. The sequenced sample consisted of peripheral blood. The source is a woman between 50 and 59 years old with acute or convalescent COVID-19.

The CDR3 is CASSQGRENEQFF. CDR3 DNA: TGTGCCAGCAGCCAAGGCAGGGAAAATGAGCAGTTCTTC. The chain links TRBV7-2 to TRBJ2-1; weak D call: TRBD1 (5 bases). The CDR3 totals 13 residues. Germline values: CDR1 SGHTA, CDR2 FQGNSA. Trimming cost V 5 bases and J 7 bases, with 12 bases left between them. The full variable domain, rest sourced from reference TRBV7-2 and TRBJ2-1, is GAGVSQSPSNKVTEKGKDVELRCDPISGHTALYWYRQSLGQGLEFLIYFQGNSAPDKSGLPSDRFSAERTGGSVSTLTIQRTQQEDSAVYLCASSQGRENEQFFGPGTRLTVL.

The chain links TRBV30 to TRBJ2-2; maybe TRBD1 (6 bases). The CDR3 spans 19 residues. The V end was cut by 3 bases, the J end by 4 bases, with 27 bases between. The germline V gene encodes CDR1 GTSNPN and CDR2 SVGIG (reference sequence). This CDR3 is CAWSPPLGAAPRSTGELFF. Here the CDR3 DNA reads TGTGCCTGGAGCCCCCCTTTGGGGGCAGCCCCGCGAAGCACCGGGGAGCTGTTTTTT.

The chain couples TRBV27 to TRBJ1-2; unclear D gene. The germline V gene has CDR1 MNHEY and CDR2 SMNVEV (reference sequence). Trimming removed 6 bases at V and 0 bases at J, with 11 bases between. This CDR3 contains 14 residues. The CDR3 loop is CASRSRSSNYGYTF. CDR3 DNA sequence: TGTGCCAGCAGAAGCAGGTCCTCTAACTATGGCTACACCTTC.

The genes are TRBV11-2 and TRBJ2-4; 10 nucleotides line up with TRBD1. CDR1 SGHAT and CDR2 FQNNGV come from the germline V gene. Trimming at V came to 5 bases and at J to 8 bases, leaving 12 bases not matched to a gene. CDR3 length equals 16 residues. CDR3 DNA sequence: TGTGCCAGCAGCCCGTTTCTGGGACAGGGGAGAGACATTCAGTACTTC. Protein product: CASSPFLGQGRDIQYF.

This chain links TRBV4-3 with TRBJ2-2; 10 positions agree with TRBD1. CDR1 LGHNA and CDR2 YSLEER come from the germline V gene. The V and J ends lost 3 bases and 3 bases, in that order; junction bases with no gene match: 1. The CDR3 spans 15 residues. The CDR3: CASSHGQGDTGELFF. The CDR3 DNA reads TGCGCCAGCAGCCACGGACAGGGGGACACCGGGGAGCTGTTTTTT.